This is a list of T cell receptor beta chains from one sample in a study of T cell responses to AZD1222 COVID-19 vaccine. Profiling relied on immunoSEQ multiplex PCR, and the TCRdb table lists in-frame clones only, not all of them. The sample includes 150,000 to 200,000 clones, 85% to 90% seen only once; the top ten take approximately 2.5%. The material sequenced was peripheral blood, taken on day 0 of MenACWY control vaccination. The receptor source for this set is an adult in good health. Both conserved end residues are part of each CDR3.

V: TRBV3-1/TRBV3-2
J: TRBJ2-7
CDR3: CASSQDNAGGGVYEQYF

V: TRBV7-2
J: TRBJ2-5
CDR3: CANNTGGETQYF

V: TRBV19
J: TRBJ2-1
CDR3: CASSTLAGGHNEQFF

V: TRBV11-2
J: TRBJ2-6
CDR3: CASSLDPGAGANVLTF

V: TRBV7-2
J: TRBJ2-1
CDR3: CASSVVAGGYNEQFF

V: TRBV7-2
J: TRBJ1-1
CDR3: CASSLDSGTEAFF

V: TRBV7-5
J: TRBJ1-4
CDR3: CVSLMGKLFF

V: TRBV29-1
J: TRBJ1-1
CDR3: CSVSLVGNTEAFF

V: TRBV7-2
J: TRBJ2-7
CDR3: CASSFPGPTFEQYF

V: TRBV2
J: TRBJ1-2
CDR3: CASSGGASNYGYTF

V: TRBV2
J: TRBJ1-1
CDR3: CASGRSPNTEAFF

V: TRBV2
J: TRBJ2-1
CDR3: CASSEGGRYEQFF

V: TRBV7-2
J: TRBJ2-3
CDR3: CASSLGQADTQYF

V: TRBV2
J: TRBJ2-1
CDR3: CATLRTGVYNEQFF

V: TRBV29-1
J: TRBJ2-7
CDR3: CSVGGYSYEQYF

V: TRBV5-1
J: TRBJ1-5
CDR3: CASSLDRPDQPQHF

V: TRBV18
J: TRBJ1-1
CDR3: CASSPTDYTEAFF

V: TRBV9
J: TRBJ1-6
CDR3: CASSVDGLYNSPLHF

V: TRBV11-2
J: TRBJ1-2
CDR3: CASSLASNYGYTF

V: TRBV28
J: TRBJ1-5
CDR3: CASKDRSNQPQHF

V: TRBV5-1
J: TRBJ1-2
CDR3: CASYGQNYGYTF

V: TRBV28
J: TRBJ2-7
CDR3: CASSWSYEQYF

V: TRBV18
J: TRBJ2-7
CDR3: CASSLEGGKASAGYEQYF

V: TRBV10-3
J: TRBJ2-2
CDR3: CATSRSIAGGEGTGELFF

V: TRBV28
J: TRBJ1-1
CDR3: CALRGSTDTEAFF

V: TRBV30
J: TRBJ2-5
CDR3: CAWSVTSDETQYF

V: TRBV30
J: TRBJ2-7
CDR3: CAWSQTGRRSYEQYF

V: TRBV5-1
J: TRBJ1-3
CDR3: CASSSTGTGNTIYF

V: TRBV7-9
J: TRBJ2-5
CDR3: CASSFPMRGRETQYF

V: TRBV5-1
J: TRBJ2-7
CDR3: CASTPPEGPSYEQYF

V: TRBV25-1
J: TRBJ1-5
CDR3: CASIGPGGDQPQHF

V: TRBV5-6
J: TRBJ2-7
CDR3: CASSLWGSATYEQYF

V: TRBV7-2
J: TRBJ1-1
CDR3: CASSFRTGALNTEAFF

V: TRBV2
J: TRBJ2-7
CDR3: CASSEPGTGSSYEQYF

V: TRBV6-5
J: TRBJ2-7
CDR3: CASSYSSAKGYEQYF

V: TRBV28
J: TRBJ2-3
CDR3: CASSLLAGVKDTQYF

V: TRBV9
J: TRBJ2-2
CDR3: CASSVTYPTGELFF

V: TRBV18
J: TRBJ2-7
CDR3: CASSSETGTGVYEQYF

V: TRBV2
J: TRBJ1-4
CDR3: CASSDWGQATNEKLFF

V: TRBV7-2
J: TRBJ2-7
CDR3: CASSPYVGYEQYF

V: TRBV30
J: TRBJ1-5
CDR3: CAWSREGKQPQHF

V: TRBV3-1/TRBV3-2
J: TRBJ2-2
CDR3: CASSHDRGELFF

V: TRBV19
J: TRBJ1-1
CDR3: CASSIVGDREAEAFF

V: TRBV5-1
J: TRBJ1-2
CDR3: CASSSLGGGVGGYTF

V: TRBV4-2
J: TRBJ2-1
CDR3: CASSQFVAGDNEQFF

V: TRBV5-8
J: TRBJ1-4
CDR3: CASSLAFGRTNEKLFF

V: TRBV5-1
J: TRBJ2-7
CDR3: CASSRGEPSTYEQYF

V: TRBV28
J: TRBJ1-1
CDR3: CASSPPIPRAFF

V: TRBV29-1
J: TRBJ2-7
CDR3: CSAREGLAGSYEQYF

V: TRBV9
J: TRBJ2-7
CDR3: CASSVAVVGEQYF